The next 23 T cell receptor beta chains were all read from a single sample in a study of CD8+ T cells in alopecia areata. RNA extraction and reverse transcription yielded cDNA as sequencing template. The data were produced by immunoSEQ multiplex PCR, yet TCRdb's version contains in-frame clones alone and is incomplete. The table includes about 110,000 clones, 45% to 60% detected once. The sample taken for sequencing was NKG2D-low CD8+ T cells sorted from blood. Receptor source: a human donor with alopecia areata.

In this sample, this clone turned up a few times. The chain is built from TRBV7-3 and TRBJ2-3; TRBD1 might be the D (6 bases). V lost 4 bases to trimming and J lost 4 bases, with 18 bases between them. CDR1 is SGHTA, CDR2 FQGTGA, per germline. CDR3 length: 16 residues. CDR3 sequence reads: CASSSQGQGMADTQYF. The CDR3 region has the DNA TGTGCCAGCAGCTCCCAGGGGCAGGGCATGGCAGATACGCAGTATTTT.

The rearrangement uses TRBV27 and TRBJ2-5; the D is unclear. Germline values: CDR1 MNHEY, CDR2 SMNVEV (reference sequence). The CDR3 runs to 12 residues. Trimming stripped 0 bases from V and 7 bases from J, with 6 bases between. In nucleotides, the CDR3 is TGTGCCAGCAGTTTATCCGCTGGGACCCAGTACTTC. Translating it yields CASSLSAGTQYF.

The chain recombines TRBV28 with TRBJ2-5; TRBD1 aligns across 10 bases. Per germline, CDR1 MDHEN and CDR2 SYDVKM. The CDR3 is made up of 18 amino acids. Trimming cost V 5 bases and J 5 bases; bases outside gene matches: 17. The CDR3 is CASSPNRWATGGDETQYF. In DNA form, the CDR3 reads TGTGCCAGCAGTCCGAATCGGTGGGCGACAGGGGGCGACGAGACCCAGTACTTC. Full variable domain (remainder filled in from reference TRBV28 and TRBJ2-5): DVKVTQSSRYLVKRTGEKVFLECVQDMDHENMFWYRQDPGLGLRLIYFSYDVKMKEKGDIPEGYSVSREKKERFSLILESASTNQTSMYLCASSPNRWATGGDETQYFGPGTRLLVL.

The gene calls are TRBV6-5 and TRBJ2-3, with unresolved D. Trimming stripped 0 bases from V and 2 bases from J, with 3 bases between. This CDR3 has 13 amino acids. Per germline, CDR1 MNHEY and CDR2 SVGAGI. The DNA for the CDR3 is TGTGCCAGCAGTTACTCGCCCACAGATACGCAGTATTTT. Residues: CASSYSPTDTQYF.

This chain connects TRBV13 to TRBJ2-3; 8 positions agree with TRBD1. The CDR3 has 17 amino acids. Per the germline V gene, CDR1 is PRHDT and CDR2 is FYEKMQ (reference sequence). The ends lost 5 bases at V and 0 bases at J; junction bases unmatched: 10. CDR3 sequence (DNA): TGTGCCAGCAGCGAGAACACGGCAGGGGGCAGCACAGATACGCAGTATTTT. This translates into CASSENTAGGSTDTQYF.

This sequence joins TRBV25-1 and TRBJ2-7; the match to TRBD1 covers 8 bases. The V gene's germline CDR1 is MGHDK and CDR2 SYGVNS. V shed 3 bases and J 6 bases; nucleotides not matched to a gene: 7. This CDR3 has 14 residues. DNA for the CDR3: TGTGCCAGCAGTGATAGGACAGGGAAAAGCGAGCAGTACTTC. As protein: CASSDRTGKSEQYF.

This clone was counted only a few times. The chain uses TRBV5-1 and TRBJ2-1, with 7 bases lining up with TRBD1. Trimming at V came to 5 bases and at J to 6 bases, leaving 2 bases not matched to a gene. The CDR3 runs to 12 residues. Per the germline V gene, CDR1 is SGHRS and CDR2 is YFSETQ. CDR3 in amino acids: CASRTGPNEQFF. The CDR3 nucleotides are TGCGCCAGCAGGACAGGGCCCAATGAGCAGTTCTTC. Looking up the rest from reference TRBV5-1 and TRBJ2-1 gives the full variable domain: KAGVTQTPRYLIKTRGQQVTLSCSPISGHRSVSWYQQTPGQGLQFLFEYFSETQRNKGNFPGRFSGRQFSNSRSEMNVSTLELGDSALYLCASRTGPNEQFFGPGTRLTVL.

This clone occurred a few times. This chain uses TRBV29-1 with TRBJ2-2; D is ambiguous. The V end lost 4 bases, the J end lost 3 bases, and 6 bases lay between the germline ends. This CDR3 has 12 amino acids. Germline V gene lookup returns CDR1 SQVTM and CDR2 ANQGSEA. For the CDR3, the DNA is TGCAGCGTTGCTCACGACACCGGGGAGCTGTTTTTT. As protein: CSVAHDTGELFF.

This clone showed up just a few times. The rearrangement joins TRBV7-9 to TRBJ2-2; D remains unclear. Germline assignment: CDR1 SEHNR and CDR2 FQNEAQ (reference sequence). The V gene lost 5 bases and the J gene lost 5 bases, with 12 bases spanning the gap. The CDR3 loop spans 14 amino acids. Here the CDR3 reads CASSPTDRTGELFF. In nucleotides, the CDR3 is TGTGCCAGCAGCCCCACCGACCGGACCGGGGAGCTGTTTTTT.

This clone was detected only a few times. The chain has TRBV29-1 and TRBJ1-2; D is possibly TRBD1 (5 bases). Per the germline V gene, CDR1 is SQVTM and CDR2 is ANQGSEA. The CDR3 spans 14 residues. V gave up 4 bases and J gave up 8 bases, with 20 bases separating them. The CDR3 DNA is TGCAGCGTTGCCGTCACCAGGGACCGGGGAGGCTACACCTTC. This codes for CSVAVTRDRGGYTF.

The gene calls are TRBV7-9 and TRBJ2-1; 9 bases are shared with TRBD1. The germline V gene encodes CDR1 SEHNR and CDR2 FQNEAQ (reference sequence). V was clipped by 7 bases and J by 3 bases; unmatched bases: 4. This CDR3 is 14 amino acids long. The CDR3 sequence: CASTDRGFYNEQFF. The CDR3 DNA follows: TGTGCCAGCACGGACAGGGGCTTCTACAATGAGCAGTTCTTC.

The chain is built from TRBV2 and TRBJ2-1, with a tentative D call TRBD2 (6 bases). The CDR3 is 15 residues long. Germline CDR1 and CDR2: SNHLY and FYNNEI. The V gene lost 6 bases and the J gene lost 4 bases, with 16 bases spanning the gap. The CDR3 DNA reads TGTGCCAGCAGCCCGGGACTGGACATATACAATGAGCAGTTCTTC. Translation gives CASSPGLDIYNEQFF.

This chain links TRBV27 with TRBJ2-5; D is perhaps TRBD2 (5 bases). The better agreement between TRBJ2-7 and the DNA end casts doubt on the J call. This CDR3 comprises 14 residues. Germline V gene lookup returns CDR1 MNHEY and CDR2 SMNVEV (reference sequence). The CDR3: CASSRGSFQHEQYF. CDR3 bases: TGTGCCAGCAGCCGGGGATCTTTCCAGCACGAGCAGTACTTC.

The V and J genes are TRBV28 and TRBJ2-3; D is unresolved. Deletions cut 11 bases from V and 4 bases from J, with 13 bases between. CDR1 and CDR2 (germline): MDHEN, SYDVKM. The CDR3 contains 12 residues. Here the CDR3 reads CAASMVADTQYF. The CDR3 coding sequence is TGTGCCGCGAGCATGGTCGCAGATACGCAGTATTTT.

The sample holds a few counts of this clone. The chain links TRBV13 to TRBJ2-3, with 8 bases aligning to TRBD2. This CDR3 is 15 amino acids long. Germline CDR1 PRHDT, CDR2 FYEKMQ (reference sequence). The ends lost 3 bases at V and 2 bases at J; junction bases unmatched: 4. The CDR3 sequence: CASSFREGFTDTQYF. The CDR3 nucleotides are TGTGCCAGCAGCTTCCGGGAGGGCTTCACAGATACGCAGTATTTT.

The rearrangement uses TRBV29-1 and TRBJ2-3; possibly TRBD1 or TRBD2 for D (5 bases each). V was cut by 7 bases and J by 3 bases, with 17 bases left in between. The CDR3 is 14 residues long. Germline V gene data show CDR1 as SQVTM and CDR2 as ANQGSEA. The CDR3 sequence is CSAPPGLGTDTQYF. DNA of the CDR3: TGCAGCGCACCCCCGGGGCTTGGGACAGATACGCAGTATTTT.

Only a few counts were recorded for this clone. CDR3 in amino acids: CASSVGSGAEQYF. CDR3 nucleotide sequence: TGTGCCAGCAGCGTAGGGTCGGGAGCGGAGCAGTACTTC. The chain carries TRBV9 and TRBJ2-7, with D maybe TRBD2 (6 bases). The CDR3 totals 13 residues. Trimming took 0 bases from V and 7 from J, leaving 11 bases between them. Germline V gene sequence: CDR1 SGDLS, CDR2 YYNGEE.

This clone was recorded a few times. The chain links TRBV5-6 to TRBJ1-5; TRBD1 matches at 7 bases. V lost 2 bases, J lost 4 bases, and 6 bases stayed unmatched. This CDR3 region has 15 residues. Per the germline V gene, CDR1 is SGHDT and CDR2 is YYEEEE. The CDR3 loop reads CASSLRDRPNQPQHF. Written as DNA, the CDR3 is TGTGCCAGCAGCTTAAGGGACAGACCAAATCAGCCCCAGCATTTT. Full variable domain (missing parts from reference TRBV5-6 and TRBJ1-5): DAGVTQSPTHLIKTRGQQVTLRCSPKSGHDTVSWYQQALGQGPQFIFQYYEEEERQRGNFPDRFSGHQFPNYSSELNVNALLLGDSALYLCASSLRDRPNQPQHFGDGTRLSIL.

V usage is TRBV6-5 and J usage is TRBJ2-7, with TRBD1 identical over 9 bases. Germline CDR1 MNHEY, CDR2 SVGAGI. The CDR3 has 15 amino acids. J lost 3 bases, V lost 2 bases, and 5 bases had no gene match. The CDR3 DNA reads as TGTGCCAGCAGTTACGAAGGACAGGGGTACTACGAGCAGTACTTC. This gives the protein CASSYEGQGYYEQYF.

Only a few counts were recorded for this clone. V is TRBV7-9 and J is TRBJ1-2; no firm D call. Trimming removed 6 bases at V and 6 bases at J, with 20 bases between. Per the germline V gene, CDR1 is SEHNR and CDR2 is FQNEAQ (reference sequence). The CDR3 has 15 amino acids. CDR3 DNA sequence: TGTGCCAGCAGTGCCACTACCACACCAGGACATGGCTACACCTTC. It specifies CASSATTTPGHGYTF.

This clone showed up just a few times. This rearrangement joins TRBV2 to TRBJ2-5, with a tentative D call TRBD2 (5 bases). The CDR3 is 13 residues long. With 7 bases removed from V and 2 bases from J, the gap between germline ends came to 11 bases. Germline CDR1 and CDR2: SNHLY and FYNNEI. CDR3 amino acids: CASTSTGQETQYF. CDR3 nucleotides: TGTGCCAGCACTAGCACGGGGCAAGAGACCCAGTACTTC.

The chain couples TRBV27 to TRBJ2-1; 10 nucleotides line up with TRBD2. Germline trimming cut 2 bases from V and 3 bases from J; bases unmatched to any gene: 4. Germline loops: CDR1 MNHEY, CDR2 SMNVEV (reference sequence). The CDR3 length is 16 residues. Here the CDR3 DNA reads TGTGCCAGCAGTTTAAAAGCGGGAGGGATCTACAATGAGCAGTTCTTC. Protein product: CASSLKAGGIYNEQFF.

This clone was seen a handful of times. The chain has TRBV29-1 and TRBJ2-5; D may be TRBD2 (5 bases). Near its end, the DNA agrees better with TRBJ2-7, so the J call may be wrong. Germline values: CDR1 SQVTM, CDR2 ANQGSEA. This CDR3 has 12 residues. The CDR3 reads CSVAGKPHEQYF. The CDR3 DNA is TGCAGCGTAGCCGGGAAGCCCCACGAGCAGTACTTC.